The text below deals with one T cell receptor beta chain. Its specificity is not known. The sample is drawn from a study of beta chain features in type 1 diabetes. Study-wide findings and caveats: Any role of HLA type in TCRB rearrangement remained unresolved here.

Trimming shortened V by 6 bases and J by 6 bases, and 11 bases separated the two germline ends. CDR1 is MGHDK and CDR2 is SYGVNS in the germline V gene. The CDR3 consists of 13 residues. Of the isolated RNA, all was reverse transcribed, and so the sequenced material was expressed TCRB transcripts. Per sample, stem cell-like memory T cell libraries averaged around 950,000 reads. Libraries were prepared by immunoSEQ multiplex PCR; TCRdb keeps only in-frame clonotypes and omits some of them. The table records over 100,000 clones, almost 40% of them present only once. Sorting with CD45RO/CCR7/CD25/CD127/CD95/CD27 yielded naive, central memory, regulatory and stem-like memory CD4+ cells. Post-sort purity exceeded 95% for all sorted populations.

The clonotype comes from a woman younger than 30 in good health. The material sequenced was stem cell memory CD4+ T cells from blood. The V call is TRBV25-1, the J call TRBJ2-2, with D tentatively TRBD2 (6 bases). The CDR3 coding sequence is TGTGCCAGCAGGGGGGGAGGAGCCGGGGAGCTGTTTTTT. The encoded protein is CASRGGGAGELFF.